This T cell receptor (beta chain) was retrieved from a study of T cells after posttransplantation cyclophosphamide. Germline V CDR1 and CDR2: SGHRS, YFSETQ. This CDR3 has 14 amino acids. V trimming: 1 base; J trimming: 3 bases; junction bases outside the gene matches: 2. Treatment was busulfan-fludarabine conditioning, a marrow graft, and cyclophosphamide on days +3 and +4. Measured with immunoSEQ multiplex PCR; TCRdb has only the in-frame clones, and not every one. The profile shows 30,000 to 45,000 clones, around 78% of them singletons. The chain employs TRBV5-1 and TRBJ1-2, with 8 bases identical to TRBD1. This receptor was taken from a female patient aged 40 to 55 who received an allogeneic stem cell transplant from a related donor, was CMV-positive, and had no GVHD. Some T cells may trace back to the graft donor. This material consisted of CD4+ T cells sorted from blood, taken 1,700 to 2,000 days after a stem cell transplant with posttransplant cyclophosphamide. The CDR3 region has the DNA TGCGCCAGCAGCTTGCTACAGGGGGACTATGGCTACACCTTC. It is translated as CASSLLQGDYGYTF.